The 32 T cell receptor beta chains below were found in one sample sequenced in a study of molecular identifiers for immune sequencing clone quantification. TCRdb itself ran the PCR reads through MiXCR, one entry per CDR3 protein. There are tens of thousands of distinct CDR3 sequences in the sample; approximately 24% occur only once, and approximately 0.89% lies in the top ten. Sequenced input: naive CD8+ T cells from blood, with Jurkat cell RNA spiked in. Noted subset: FACS-sorted CD8+CD4-CCR7+CD45RA+ naive T cells. All receptors come from a human donor in good health. Some libraries in this study had Jurkat cell RNA spiked in.

This clonotype was detected ten times or more. V and J are TRBV4-1 and TRBJ2-5, with TRBD1 matching 8 bases. J lost 2 bases, V lost 5 bases, and 7 bases had no gene match. This CDR3 contains 15 residues. CDR1 is MGHRA and CDR2 is YSYEKL in the germline V gene. The CDR3 protein is CASSSHRQGQETQYF. The CDR3 DNA reads as TGCGCCAGCAGCTCCCACCGACAGGGGCAAGAGACCCAGTACTTC.

This clonotype has at least ten counts. This chain uses TRBV5-4 with TRBJ1-1; D not certain. Per the germline V gene, CDR1 is SGHNT and CDR2 is YYREEE (reference sequence). V was pared by 4 bases and J by 2 bases, with 6 bases between. The CDR3 is made up of 12 amino acids. This CDR3 is CASSRSNTEAFF. The CDR3 DNA reads as TGTGCCAGCAGCCGGAGCAACACTGAAGCTTTCTTT.

The sample holds many counts of this clonotype. This chain connects TRBV7-9 to TRBJ2-7; 7 bases agree with TRBD1. Trimming took 11 bases from V and 0 from J; bases not matched to a gene: 4. The CDR3 runs 12 residues. Germline CDR1 and CDR2: SEHNR and FQNEAQ (reference sequence). The CDR3, as DNA: TGTGCCGGAGGACAGGCCTCCTACGAGCAGTACTTC. Its translation: CAGGQASYEQYF.

This clonotype was seen many times. The chain combines TRBV9 with TRBJ1-1, with D unclear. V lost 4 bases and J lost 4, with 11 bases in between. Germline V CDR1 and CDR2: SGDLS, YYNGEE. The CDR3 runs 13 residues. The CDR3 bases are TGTGCCAGCAGCAATAAGGGAGGCACTGAAGCTTTCTTT. The encoded protein is CASSNKGGTEAFF.

As regards this clonotype: One end of the junction is discordant with germline, which a read error may explain. This chain joins TRBV19 and TRBJ2-7, with unresolved D. CDR1 and CDR2 from the germline V gene are LNHDA and SQIVND (reference sequence). The CDR3 consists of 13 residues. The CDR3 DNA is TGTGCCAGTAGTATCGGTACGACCTACGAGCAGCACTTC. It is translated as CASSIGTTYEQHF.

This clonotype showed up many times. The V and J genes are TRBV19 and TRBJ2-2, with D perhaps being TRBD1 or TRBD2 (6 bases each). Per germline, CDR1 LNHDA and CDR2 SQIVND (reference sequence). This CDR3 contains 12 residues. V was shortened by 3 bases and J by 9 bases, with 8 bases between the two germline ends. CDR3 protein: CASSMGGRELFF. The CDR3 nucleotides read TGTGCCAGTAGTATGGGGGGCCGGGAGCTGTTTTTT.

The gene calls are TRBV29-1 and TRBJ2-2; 8 nucleotides match TRBD1. The CDR3 extends over 16 amino acids. Germline lookup yields CDR1 SQVTM and CDR2 ANQGSEA. After removal of 5 bases from V and 0 bases from J, the junction contained 8 bases not matched to a gene. The CDR3 DNA sequence: TGCAGCGTTTTAGACAGGGGCACCACGAACACCGGGGAGCTGTTTTTT. This sequence encodes CSVLDRGTTNTGELFF.

Details on this clonotype: It may be a read error: a sequence one base away is much more abundant. The J gene is TRBJ2-1, the V gene TRBV11-2; TRBD2 is a possible D gene (6 bases). V was pared by 3 bases and J by 12 bases, with 12 bases between. CDR3 length: 12 amino acids. Germline V gene sequence: CDR1 SGHAT, CDR2 FQNNGV. CDR3 bases: TGTGCCAGCAGCTTGACGGGAGCCAGGCAGTTCTTC. Protein sequence: CASSLTGARQFF.

This clonotype has a handful of counts. Sequence at one end of the junction differs from germline and may be a read error. The gene calls are TRBV29-1 and TRBJ2-7; possibly TRBD1 for D (6 bases). The CDR3 is 13 residues long. Germline assignment: CDR1 SQVTM and CDR2 ANQGSEA. CDR3 residues: CSTRQGSSYVQYF. DNA for the CDR3: TGCAGCACCCGGCAGGGGAGCTCCTACGTGCAGTACTTC.

This clonotype was detected ten times or more. This rearrangement joins TRBV20-1 to TRBJ2-7; 8 positions match TRBD2. With 1 base clipped from V and 2 bases from J, the junction kept 7 bases outside the gene matches. CDR1 and CDR2 (germline): DFQATT, SNEGSKA (reference sequence). The CDR3 is made up of 15 amino acids. Here the CDR3 reads CSARVETSETYEQYF. The CDR3 nucleotides are TGCAGTGCTAGAGTAGAGACTAGCGAAACCTACGAGCAGTACTTC.

In its sample, this clonotype was seen many times. The chain uses TRBV6-2 or TRBV6-3 and TRBJ2-7, with 11 bases fitting TRBD1. J was trimmed by 6 bases and V by 6 bases; bases with no gene match: 1. In germline, CDR1 is MNHEY, CDR2 SVGEGT. This CDR3 contains 12 residues. The CDR3 nucleotides read TGTGCCAGCAGGGACAGGGGGCTCGAGCAGTACTTC. Translated, it gives CASRDRGLEQYF.

This clonotype rates as medium-sized (0.01 to 0.1%). V gene TRBV10-2 combines with J gene TRBJ2-3; tentatively, D is TRBD1 (7 bases). The CDR3 has 14 amino acids. Germline lookup yields CDR1 WSHSY and CDR2 SAAADI. V shed 11 bases and J shed 0 bases, with 15 bases lying between them. This CDR3 is CAGGTDPSTDTQYF. The CDR3 DNA follows: TGCGCCGGGGGGACAGACCCTAGCACAGATACGCAGTATTTT.

As to this clonotype: A read error is possible here, since a much larger clone lies one base away. The chain has TRBV9 and TRBJ2-3, with 9 nucleotides matching TRBD2. Germline CDR1 SGDLS, CDR2 YYNGEE. The CDR3 consists of 15 residues. CDR3 DNA: TGTGCCAGCAGCGTTAGCGGGAGACTCACAGAAACGCAGTATTTT. Amino acids: CASSVSGRLTETQYF.

The rearrangement uses TRBV7-6 and TRBJ2-1, with 9 bases that match TRBD2. Germline V CDR1 and CDR2: SGHVS, FNYEAQ. The CDR3 loop spans 16 amino acids. Trimming cost V 0 bases and J 4 bases; bases outside gene matches: 4. CDR3: CASSLALAGEYNEQFF. The CDR3 region has the DNA TGTGCCAGCAGCTTAGCCTTAGCGGGAGAGTACAATGAGCAGTTCTTC.

For this clonotype: This clone may be a read error of a much larger clone one base away. The chain couples TRBV6-2 or TRBV6-3 to TRBJ2-1, with TRBD2 matching 8 bases. The germline CDR1 and CDR2 sequences are MNHEY and SVGEGT. This CDR3 region has 14 residues. The CDR3 coding sequence is TGTGTCAGCAGCTGGACTAGCCCCTACAATGAGCAGTTCTTC. This encodes CVSSWTSPYNEQFF.

Comment on this clonotype: This may be a read error: a much more frequent sequence differs by one nucleotide. This rearrangement joins TRBV15 to TRBJ2-4; no firm D call. Per germline, CDR1 LNHNV and CDR2 YYDKDF (reference sequence). The CDR3 loop spans 12 amino acids. Deletions cut 11 bases from V and 2 bases from J, with 10 bases between. The CDR3: CAAKVSKNIQYF. CDR3 nucleotide sequence: TGTGCCGCCAAAGTTTCCAAAAACATTCAGTACTTC.

For the CDR3, the DNA is TGTGCCAGTAGTAGGGACAGATACAATGAGCAGTTCTTC. Translated: CASSRDRYNEQFF. The chain carries TRBV19 and TRBJ2-1, with 7 bases lining up with TRBD1. Germline lookup yields CDR1 LNHDA and CDR2 SQIVND (reference sequence). The CDR3 length is 13 residues. J was trimmed by 4 bases and V by 4 bases; bases with no gene match: 1.

This clonotype was found many times. This chain joins TRBV7-9 and TRBJ2-7; a possible D gene is TRBD1 (6 bases). CDR3 length: 16 residues. CDR1 is SEHNR, CDR2 FQNEAQ, per germline (reference sequence). Trimming stripped 4 bases from V and 1 base from J, with 17 bases between. CDR3 in amino acids: CASSSQQGTPSYEQYF. The CDR3 DNA sequence: TGTGCCAGCAGCTCTCAACAGGGAACCCCATCCTACGAGCAGTACTTC.

Turning to this clonotype: This could be a read error, since a much larger clone is one nucleotide away. The chain employs TRBV6-1 and TRBJ2-3, with 8 bases aligning to TRBD2. The CDR3 covers 14 residues. The germline gives CDR1 MNHNS, CDR2 SASEGT. CDR3 protein: CAVSSSGSSDTQYF. DNA for the CDR3: TGCGCTGTGTCATCCAGCGGGAGTTCAGATACGCAGTATTTT.

This clonotype was found many times. The chain employs TRBV7-9 and TRBJ1-5; possibly TRBD1 for D (6 bases). V was shortened by 1 base and J by 5 bases, with 15 bases between the two germline ends. CDR3 length: 16 amino acids. Germline values: CDR1 SEHNR, CDR2 FQNEAQ (reference sequence). The CDR3 sequence: CASSLGTAGVDQPQHF. The CDR3 DNA reads TGTGCCAGCAGCTTAGGTACGGCAGGGGTCGATCAGCCCCAGCATTTT.

This clonotype qualifies as medium-sized. The chain recombines TRBV7-2 with TRBJ2-1, with TRBD2 identical over 9 bases. Germline values: CDR1 SGHTA, CDR2 FQGNSA. This CDR3 is 16 amino acids long. J was trimmed by 8 bases and V by 4 bases; bases with no gene match: 12. CDR3 sequence (DNA): TGTGCCAGCAGCTCCCCTCCGGGCGGGGGGGAGTATGAGCAGTTCTTC. It specifies CASSSPPGGGEYEQFF.

The table lists this clonotype with many counts. J is TRBJ2-4 and V is TRBV20-1, with D tentatively TRBD1 or TRBD2 (5 bases each). The germline V and J ends were trimmed by 3 bases and 0 bases, with 6 bases remaining between them. This CDR3 has 13 amino acids. Germline CDR1 DFQATT, CDR2 SNEGSKA (reference sequence). This chain's CDR3 is CSASGTAKNIQYF. The CDR3 DNA sequence: TGCAGTGCTAGCGGGACAGCCAAAAACATTCAGTACTTC.

This clonotype turned up a few times. V usage is TRBV7-6 and J usage is TRBJ1-5; D is ambiguous. The germline V gene encodes CDR1 SGHVS and CDR2 FNYEAQ. The CDR3 is 15 residues long. The germline V and J ends were trimmed by 1 base and 4 bases, with 11 bases remaining between them. For the CDR3, the DNA is TGTGCCAGCAGCTTAGAACTAGGAGGGAATCAGCCCCAGCATTTT. Translation gives CASSLELGGNQPQHF.

This chain connects TRBV6-2 or TRBV6-3 to TRBJ2-3; TRBD2 aligns across 12 bases. CDR3 length: 15 amino acids. The J segment lost 4 bases and the V segment lost 2 bases, leaving 1 base of the junction unmatched. Germline CDR1 is MNHEY and CDR2 is SVGEGT. The CDR3 nucleotides read TGTGCCAGCAGTTACGGACTAGCGGGGCCAGATACGCAGTATTTT. Translated: CASSYGLAGPDTQYF.

This clonotype was observed once. The chain combines TRBV27 with TRBJ2-3, with 13 positions matching TRBD2. The CDR3 covers 16 residues. Trimming took 2 bases from V and 4 from J; bases not matched to a gene: 3. The germline CDR1 and CDR2 sequences are MNHEY and SMNVEV (reference sequence). CDR3 sequence: CASSLTSGGAPDTQYF. The DNA for the CDR3 is TGTGCCAGCAGTTTAACTAGCGGGGGGGCCCCAGATACGCAGTATTTT.

For this clonotype: This sequence may be a read error, since a much larger clone differs from it by one base. The CDR3, as DNA: TGTGCCACCCTGACAGAAATTGAGCGGTTCTTC. It codes for CATLTEIERFF. The rearrangement uses TRBV11-2 and TRBJ2-1, with D possibly TRBD1 on 5 matching bases. CDR1 and CDR2 (germline): SGHAT, FQNNGV. CDR3 size: 11 residues.

The chain recombines TRBV27 with TRBJ1-6, with 7 positions matching TRBD1. The CDR3 extends over 15 amino acids. V trimming: 5 bases; J trimming: 7 bases; junction bases outside the gene matches: 8. CDR1 is MNHEY, CDR2 SMNVEV, per germline (reference sequence). The CDR3 nucleotides read TGTGCCAGCAGTATGGGGACAGTTAAAAATTCACCCCTCCACTTT. The encoded protein is CASSMGTVKNSPLHF.

A word on this clonotype: A read error may explain this, as a much larger clone is one base away. A read error is likely, as this CDR3 ends without the conserved phenylalanine or tryptophan. The chain couples TRBV6-2 or TRBV6-3 to TRBJ1-5, with 10 nucleotides matching TRBD1. Germline V gene sequence: CDR1 MNHEY, CDR2 SVGEGT. V gave up 7 bases and J gave up 4 bases; unmatched junction bases: 1. The CDR3 covers 13 residues. The CDR3 reads CASMGQGNQPQHS. CDR3 bases: TGTGCCAGCATGGGACAGGGGAATCAGCCCCAGCATTCT.

About this clonotype itself: A clone one base away is much larger, so this may be a read error. This chain uses TRBV4-2 with TRBJ2-1; 7 bases map to TRBD2. Germline lookup yields CDR1 LGHNA and CDR2 YNFKEQ. This CDR3 is 15 amino acids long. J gave up 4 bases and V 4 bases, and 7 bases lay outside the gene matches. CDR3 sequence: CASSRGLAVYNEQFF. The DNA for the CDR3 is TGTGCCAGCAGCCGAGGTCTAGCGGTATACAATGAGCAGTTCTTC.

The genes are TRBV4-3 and TRBJ2-7; a weak D match, TRBD1 (6 bases). Trimming removed 0 bases from V and 2 bases from J, with 14 bases in between. This CDR3 is built from 16 residues. Germline CDR1 LGHNA, CDR2 YSLEER. This CDR3 reads CASSQESQGFPYEQYF. In nucleotides, the CDR3 is TGCGCCAGCAGCCAAGAATCCCAGGGGTTCCCCTACGAGCAGTACTTC.

This clonotype occurred many times. As the CDR3 is not closed by the conserved phenylalanine or tryptophan, this likely results from a read error. The V call is TRBV6-2 or TRBV6-3, the J call TRBJ1-5, with D perhaps matching TRBD1 (5 bases). Germline V gene lookup returns CDR1 MNHEY and CDR2 SVGEGT. This CDR3 is 16 amino acids long. Trimming took off 4 bases at V and 10 bases at J, with 23 bases between the two ends. The CDR3 spells CASSLVGVGPGDPQHS. The CDR3 nucleotides are TGTGCCAGCAGTTTAGTCGGGGTAGGTCCGGGGGACCCCCAGCATTCT.

This clonotype was counted ten times or more. The CDR3 protein is CASSPDRERYAEAFF. In DNA form, the CDR3 reads TGCGCCAGCAGCCCTGACAGGGAAAGGTATGCTGAAGCTTTCTTT. The gene calls are TRBV4-3 and TRBJ1-1; TRBD1 aligns across 7 bases. The CDR3 has 15 amino acids. The V and J ends lost 4 bases and 6 bases, in that order; junction bases with no gene match: 11. Germline loops: CDR1 LGHNA, CDR2 YSLEER.